These T cell receptor beta chains were read from a single sample in a study of T cell responses to AZD1222 COVID-19 vaccine. This table comes from immunoSEQ multiplex PCR, and its TCRdb copy is limited to in-frame clones, with some not included. This table has approximately 130,000 clones, less than 95% appearing once. The source material was peripheral blood, sampled on day 0 of AZD1222 vaccination. All receptors come from an adult in good health. Both conserved end residues are part of each CDR3. A D gene is named only where the DNA matches it firmly. For some rows the clone size is stated as once, few or many, or as a class when expanded; others skip it.

NA,TRBJ2-3,NA,TRBV3-1/TRBV3-2,TGTGCCAGCAGCCAGGGAAGACGCACAGATACGCAGTATTTT,CASSQGRRTDTQYF
TRBD2,TRBJ2-1,NA,TRBV19,TGTGCCAGTAGGGGGACTAGCGGGAATCGTGAGCAGTTCTTC,CASRGTSGNREQFF
NA,TRBJ2-5,few,TRBV2,TGTGCCAGCAGTGGACTAATGTCCCAAGAGACCCAGTACTTC,CASSGLMSQETQYF
NA,TRBJ2-7,NA,TRBV19,TGTGCCAGTAAGGGACGAAACAATCAGTACTTC,CASKGRNNQYF
TRBD1,TRBJ1-2,NA,TRBV28,TGTGCCAGCGGAAGACAGGGTTACTATGGCTACACCTTC,CASGRQGYYGYTF
NA,TRBJ1-2,NA,TRBV28,TGTGCCAGCGGGCAGGGGCTCCCCTATGGCTACACCTTC,CASGQGLPYGYTF
NA,TRBJ2-2,once,TRBV11-2,TGTGCCAGCAGCTTATCCGGGGGCACCGGGGAGCTGTTTTTT,CASSLSGGTGELFF
NA,TRBJ1-2,few,TRBV6-5,TGTGCCAGCAGTTACGGGGCTAACTATGGCTACACCTTC,CASSYGANYGYTF
NA,TRBJ2-5,NA,TRBV4-1,TGCGCCAGCAGCCAGGCAGGGTTGTCGGCCCAGTACTTC,CASSQAGLSAQYF
TRBD2,TRBJ2-2,once,TRBV3-1/TRBV3-2,TGTGCCAGCAGCCAACAGAGGACTAGCGGGACCGGGGAGCTGTTTTTT,CASSQQRTSGTGELFF
NA,TRBJ2-2,NA,TRBV18,TGTGCCAGCTCACCACGGGACGCCGCGGACACCGGGGAGCTGTTTTTT,CASSPRDAADTGELFF
NA,TRBJ1-3,NA,TRBV12-3/TRBV12-4,TGTGCCAGCAGTTTGATGGGTAGCACCATATATTTT,CASSLMGSTIYF
NA,TRBJ1-1,NA,TRBV5-4,TGTGCCAGCAGCGTGAGGGTTGCCGACACTGAAGCTTTCTTT,CASSVRVADTEAFF
NA,TRBJ1-5,NA,TRBV6-5,TGTGCCAGCATGTTTGGGGTAAATCAGCCCCAGCATTTT,CASMFGVNQPQHF
NA,TRBJ2-3,NA,TRBV24-1,TGTGCCACCAGTGATCCCCTGGACCGGGTTACGCAGTATTTT,CATSDPLDRVTQYF
NA,TRBJ2-1,NA,TRBV20-1,TGCAGTGCTAGCGGGAGCTATGAGCAGTTCTTC,CSASGSYEQFF
NA,TRBJ2-6,NA,TRBV19,TGTGCCAGTACCCACCGACAGGGAGGGTCTGGGGCCAACGTCCTGACTTTC,CASTHRQGGSGANVLTF
NA,TRBJ1-5,once,TRBV19,TGTGCCAGTAGCACAATTTCCGGGGGGAATCAGCCCCAGCATTTT,CASSTISGGNQPQHF
NA,TRBJ2-7,NA,TRBV6-5,TGTGCCAGCAGGCGAAATGAGTTGCAGTACTTC,CASRRNELQYF
NA,TRBJ1-1,once,TRBV7-8,TGTGCCAGCAGCTTAGAGGGCAGGAACACTGAAGCTTTCTTT,CASSLEGRNTEAFF
NA,TRBJ1-2,NA,TRBV7-9,TGTGCCAGCAGCTTATACGGGGTAGTCTATGGCTACACCTTC,CASSLYGVVYGYTF
NA,TRBJ2-2,NA,TRBV5-1,TGCGCCAGCAGCCCGAGGGGCACCTCGAACACCGGGGAGCTGTTTTTT,CASSPRGTSNTGELFF
NA,TRBJ1-6,NA,TRBV28,TGTGCCAGCAGTTTTCTGGGGGTCAATTCACCCCTCCACTTT,CASSFLGVNSPLHF
TRBD1,TRBJ2-3,NA,TRBV27,TGTGCCAGCAGTCCAAACCACAGGGGGCCGGGCACAGATACGCAGTATTTT,CASSPNHRGPGTDTQYF
TRBD2,TRBJ2-1,NA,TRBV28,TGTGCCAGCAGCCCCCCCGGGACTAGCTCCCACAATGAGCAGTTCTTC,CASSPPGTSSHNEQFF
TRBD2,TRBJ2-3,NA,TRBV7-2,TGTGCCAGCAGCTTAGACGCGGGAGTTAGGGGAGATACGCAGTATTTT,CASSLDAGVRGDTQYF
TRBD1,TRBJ1-1,NA,TRBV6-5,TGTGCCAGCAGAGGACAGGATGAGAACACTGAAGCTTTCTTT,CASRGQDENTEAFF
NA,TRBJ2-5,once,TRBV21-1,TGTGCCAGCAGCAATGCCCCTATTTTAGCGGGAGGGCCCCGAGTGGAGACCCAGTACTTC,CASSNAPILAGGPRVETQYF
NA,TRBJ1-2,NA,TRBV11-2,TGTGCCAGCAGCTTAGGCCCAGGGCATAGTGGCTACACCTTC,CASSLGPGHSGYTF
NA,TRBJ2-1,NA,TRBV2,TGTGCCAGCAAGCTCTCCGGAAGCTCCTACAATGAGCAGTTCTTC,CASKLSGSSYNEQFF
TRBD2,TRBJ2-3,NA,TRBV2,TGTGCCAGCAGTCCCCTCTCTAGCGGGAGGGCCTATAATACGCAGTATTTT,CASSPLSSGRAYNTQYF
NA,TRBJ1-5,NA,TRBV6-5,TGTGCCAGCAGCTCGAGGCAGGGCTATCAGCCCCAGCATTTT,CASSSRQGYQPQHF
NA,TRBJ1-2,many,TRBV6-5,TGTGCCAGCACAGCCCGCTATGGCTACACCTTC,CASTARYGYTF
TRBD1,TRBJ2-1,NA,TRBV2,TGTGCCAGCAGTGACGTCAGGGGGCGTTTCGGCAATGAGCAGTTCTTC,CASSDVRGRFGNEQFF
NA,TRBJ2-5,NA,TRBV11-3,TGTGCCAGCAGCCCAGACGGGCAGGGAAAGACCCAGTACTTC,CASSPDGQGKTQYF
TRBD1,TRBJ1-6,NA,TRBV27,TGTGCCAGCAGACCACTACCCCAGGGGGATTCACCCCTCCACTTT,CASRPLPQGDSPLHF
TRBD1,TRBJ1-4,NA,TRBV3-1/TRBV3-2,TGTGCCAGCAGCCACCCAAGAGGGACAGGAGTCTTTAGGGATGAAAAACTGTTTTTT,CASSHPRGTGVFRDEKLFF
NA,TRBJ1-4,NA,TRBV28,TGTGCCAGCAGCGTACCTTTGCGAGAAAAACTGTTTTTT,CASSVPLREKLFF
NA,TRBJ1-5,NA,TRBV28,TGTGCCAGCAGTTTATGGAGGGACAACAATCAGCCCCAGCATTTT,CASSLWRDNNQPQHF
NA,TRBJ1-1,NA,TRBV5-1,TGCGCCAGCAGCTCATGGACCGGTCGGGCTGAAGCTTTCTTT,CASSSWTGRAEAFF
NA,TRBJ2-1,NA,TRBV19,TGTGCCAGTAGTCCCGGCCAGTCCCAAAATCCTACCTATGAGCAGTTCTTC,CASSPGQSQNPTYEQFF
NA,TRBJ1-1,NA,TRBV6-5,TGTGCCACCATGGTGGGGGGTACGACTGAAGCTTTCTTT,CATMVGGTTEAFF
TRBD1,TRBJ2-7,NA,TRBV5-5,TGTGCCTCCCAGGGGGCATACGAGCAGTACTTC,CASQGAYEQYF
NA,TRBJ1-4,NA,TRBV7-6,TGTGCCAGCAGCTTAGCACAGTATGAAAAACTGTTTTTT,CASSLAQYEKLFF
TRBD1,TRBJ2-5,NA,TRBV7-7,TGTGCCAGCAGCTTGACAGGGGAACCGAGGGAGACCCAGTACTTC,CASSLTGEPRETQYF
TRBD2,TRBJ2-1,NA,TRBV6-5,TGTGCCAGCGGAACCGGGACTAGTTCCCATGAGCAGTTCTTC,CASGTGTSSHEQFF
NA,TRBJ2-3,NA,TRBV28,TGTGCCTCAGTCCCGGGATTGGCTAGGGGAGATACGCAGTATTTT,CASVPGLARGDTQYF
NA,TRBJ2-3,NA,TRBV7-8,TGTGCCAGCACCCGGACGGTGGTGCAGTACACAGATACGCAGTATTTT,CASTRTVVQYTDTQYF
NA,TRBJ1-6,few,TRBV2,TGTGCCAGCAGCAGAGAAGGGGGGGATTCACCCCTCCACTTT,CASSREGGDSPLHF
NA,TRBJ1-1,NA,TRBV6-1,TGTGCCAGCAGTGAGGGGGAGACTGAAGCTTTCTTT,CASSEGETEAFF
NA,TRBJ2-2,NA,TRBV7-9,TGTGCCAGCAGCTTAGGCAGAGCGCTCACCGGGGAGCTGTTTTTT,CASSLGRALTGELFF
TRBD1,TRBJ2-2,NA,TRBV9,TGTGCCAGCACCGACAGGGAAGGAACCGGGGAGCTGTTTTTT,CASTDREGTGELFF
NA,TRBJ2-7,NA,TRBV9,TGTGCCAGCAGCTTATTCGACAGGCTAGGCCACGAGCAGTACTTC,CASSLFDRLGHEQYF
TRBD1,TRBJ2-1,NA,TRBV5-1,TGCGCCAGCAGCTTAACAGGGGGCGTCTACAATGAGCAGTTCTTC,CASSLTGGVYNEQFF
NA,TRBJ2-3,NA,TRBV18,TGTGCCAGCTCATCTGGACTTTATGCGGATGAGTTCACAGATACGCAGTATTTT,CASSSGLYADEFTDTQYF